Presented here are 16 T cell receptor beta chains from one specimen sequenced in a study of regulatory T cells in long-lasting Graves disease (dated by TCRdb to the early 2020s). Library creation used multiplex PCR. The instrument given in TCRdb is Illumina HiSeq 4000. To build TCR beta libraries, CDR3 regions were amplified by Arm-PCR using iRepertoire HTBI primers. The public reads were reanalyzed by TCRdb: fastp trimming at Q25, MiXCR alignment, in-frame beta chains only. Rows with a matching CDR3 protein are joined into one entry that keeps the most common DNA and genes. In this sample the table shows more than 300,000 distinct CDR3 sequences, around 15% of which occur a single time. The ten largest make up 20% of the sample. The time point label, as the study defines it: newly diagnosed GD, antithyroid drugs for less than 3 months. For both TCR sequencing and RNA sequencing, RNA was extracted from PBMCs in TRIzol.

These sequences were also reported in another study, on T cells in Graves' hyperthyroidism and ophthalmopathy.

Sequenced material: peripheral blood mononuclear cells (PBMCs), taken at new diagnosis, from a patient treated with antithyroid drugs. The receptor source for this set is a woman younger than 35 with Graves disease. Donor details come from another sample of the same person, matched by shared clones.

The chain is built from TRBV2 and TRBJ2-7, with 9 bases lining up with TRBD1. The V gene's germline CDR1 is SNHLY and CDR2 FYNNEI. This CDR3 contains 16 residues. V lost 3 bases and J lost 4; bases outside the gene matches: 10. The CDR3: CASSEGSRDRAYEQYF. The CDR3 nucleotides are TGTGCCAGCAGTGAGGGGTCCCGGGACAGGGCTTACGAGCAGTACTTC.

This chain connects TRBV27 to TRBJ2-7; possibly TRBD1 or TRBD2 for D (5 bases each). CDR3 size: 12 residues. Germline-derived CDR1 and CDR2 are MNHEY and SMNVEV (reference sequence). Trimming pared 3 bases from V and 5 bases from J, leaving 8 bases between. This chain's CDR3 is CASSFRDHEQYF. The CDR3 nucleotides are TGTGCCAGCAGTTTCAGGGACCACGAGCAGTACTTC.

The chain recombines TRBV7-9 with TRBJ1-4; 8 bases map to TRBD1. The CDR3 has 14 residues. CDR1 is SEHNR and CDR2 is FQNEAQ in the germline V gene (reference sequence). The V and J ends lost 5 bases and 7 bases, in that order; junction bases with no gene match: 6. The CDR3 region has the DNA TGTGCCAGCAGCCAGGACAGGGTTCGTGAAAAACTGTTTTTT. Its protein is CASSQDRVREKLFF.

In its sample, this clonotype was seen many times. The chain couples TRBV6-2 or TRBV6-3 to TRBJ2-3, with D unresolved. From germline, CDR1 is MNHEY and CDR2 SVGEGT. There are 12 residues in the CDR3. V was clipped by 6 bases and J by 2 bases, with 6 bases between them. The CDR3 bases are TGTGCCAGCAGCGGCCACACAGATACGCAGTATTTT. Protein sequence: CASSGHTDTQYF.

This clonotype came up a few times. The chain has TRBV7-8 and TRBJ2-4; the D gene is possibly TRBD1 (5 bases). The CDR3 runs 15 residues. With 0 bases removed from V and 7 bases from J, the gap between germline ends came to 13 bases. Germline values: CDR1 SGHVS, CDR2 FQNEAQ. Here the CDR3 reads CASSLADVAGNIQYF. Written as DNA, the CDR3 is TGTGCCAGCAGCTTAGCCGACGTAGCAGGGAACATTCAGTACTTC. Using reference TRBV7-8 and TRBJ2-4 for the parts outside the CDR3, the full variable domain is GAGVSQSPRYKVAKRGQDVALRCDPISGHVSLFWYQQALGQGPEFLTYFQNEAQLDKSGLPSDRFFAERPEGSVSTLKIQRTQQEDSAVYLCASSLADVAGNIQYFGAGTRLSVL.

This chain links TRBV7-9 with TRBJ1-4, with TRBD1 matching 7 bases. CDR3 length: 13 amino acids. The ends lost 5 bases at V and 5 bases at J; junction bases unmatched: 2. CDR1 and CDR2 from the germline V gene are SEHNR and FQNEAQ (reference sequence). The CDR3: CASSGQVNEKLFF. CDR3 nucleotide sequence: TGTGCCAGCAGCGGACAGGTCAATGAAAAACTGTTTTTT.

The chain recombines TRBV6-2 or TRBV6-3 with TRBJ2-7; D unresolved. Germline CDR1 is MNHEY and CDR2 is SVGEGT. Deletions cut 4 bases from V and 6 bases from J, with 13 bases between. CDR3 size: 13 residues. The CDR3 loop is CASSFSTALEQYF. CDR3 in DNA: TGTGCCAGCAGTTTCTCGACTGCACTCGAGCAGTACTTC.

The V call is TRBV28, the J call TRBJ1-2; TRBD1 aligns across 10 bases. Germline-derived CDR1 and CDR2 are MDHEN and SYDVKM. The trim removed 5 bases at V and 2 bases at J, leaving 14 bases unmatched. This CDR3 has 18 residues. The CDR3, as DNA: TGTGCCAGCAGTGTTATACCGGGACAGGGGTCTTCAAACTATGGCTACACCTTC. This translates into CASSVIPGQGSSNYGYTF.

This clonotype was observed at least ten times. The rearrangement joins TRBV6-1 to TRBJ2-7, with D unresolved. Trimming pared 0 bases from V and 6 bases from J, leaving 6 bases between. Germline CDR1 reads MNHNS; CDR2 reads SASEGT. The CDR3 is made up of 12 amino acids. Here the CDR3 reads CASSEAQSEQYF. In nucleotides, the CDR3 is TGTGCCAGCAGTGAAGCGCAGTCCGAGCAGTACTTC.

This clonotype turned up a few times. The chain joins TRBV24-1 to TRBJ2-2, with D uncertain. The CDR3 extends over 15 amino acids. The V gene's germline CDR1 is KGHDR and CDR2 SFDVKD. V was trimmed by 3 bases and J by 1 base, leaving 8 bases between them. CDR3 loop: CATSDRRGNTGELFF. The CDR3 DNA follows: TGTGCCACCAGTGATCGGAGAGGGAACACCGGGGAGCTGTTTTTT.

This clonotype was seen more than once but under ten times. A much larger clone lies one base from this, so it may be a read error. The V gene is TRBV12-3 or TRBV12-4, the J gene TRBJ2-7; D assignment may be TRBD1 or TRBD2 (7 bases each). The CDR3 loop spans 13 amino acids. V was pared by 10 bases and J by 3 bases, with 16 bases between. The CDR3 sequence: CATRGGDSYEQYF. In nucleotides, the CDR3 is TGTGCCACCCGAGGGGGGGACAGCTACGAGCAGTACTTC.

The chain carries TRBV5-1 and TRBJ1-2, with 9 bases identical to TRBD1. Looked up from germline, CDR1 is SGHRS and CDR2 is YFSETQ. CDR3 length: 14 amino acids. V gave up 5 bases and J gave up 8 bases; unmatched junction bases: 10. The CDR3 sequence: CASSRDRVGRGYTF. The CDR3 DNA follows: TGCGCCAGCAGTAGGGACAGGGTAGGACGCGGCTACACCTTC. Complete variable domain (other parts from reference TRBV5-1 and TRBJ1-2): KAGVTQTPRYLIKTRGQQVTLSCSPISGHRSVSWYQQTPGQGLQFLFEYFSETQRNKGNFPGRFSGRQFSNSRSEMNVSTLELGDSALYLCASSRDRVGRGYTFGSGTRLTVV.

The rearrangement joins TRBV3-1 to TRBJ2-3, with 9 bases lining up with TRBD2. This CDR3 is 15 amino acids long. Germline values: CDR1 LGHDT, CDR2 YNNKEL (reference sequence). After removal of 2 bases from V and 6 bases from J, the junction contained 6 bases not matched to a gene. The CDR3 DNA is TGTGCCAGCAGCCAAAGCGCTAGCGGGGCGGATACGCAGTATTTT. This translates into CASSQSASGADTQYF.

This clonotype was counted many times. This chain joins TRBV12-3 or TRBV12-4 and TRBJ2-1; no clear D gene. CDR3 length equals 13 residues. Trimming cost V 5 bases and J 9 bases, with 14 bases left between them. The CDR3 is CASSSMYGLEQFF. Written as DNA, the CDR3 is TGTGCCAGCAGTAGCATGTACGGGCTTGAGCAGTTCTTC.

The gene calls are TRBV18 and TRBJ2-7, with 8 positions matching TRBD1. From germline, CDR1 is KGHSH and CDR2 LQKENI. This CDR3 region has 14 residues. After removal of 6 bases from V and 7 bases from J, the junction contained 11 bases not matched to a gene. The CDR3 here is CASSPGRQGTEQYF. Here the CDR3 DNA reads TGTGCCAGCTCCCCAGGAAGACAGGGGACGGAGCAGTACTTC.

This chain uses TRBV29-1 with TRBJ2-7; 7 bases fit TRBD1. The CDR3 runs 14 residues. CDR1 and CDR2 (germline): SQVTM, ANQGSEA. Trimming took 3 bases from V and 0 from J; bases not matched to a gene: 5. The DNA of the CDR3 is TGCAGCGTTGATGTCGGGACAGTCTCCTACGAGCAGTACTTC. Protein product: CSVDVGTVSYEQYF.